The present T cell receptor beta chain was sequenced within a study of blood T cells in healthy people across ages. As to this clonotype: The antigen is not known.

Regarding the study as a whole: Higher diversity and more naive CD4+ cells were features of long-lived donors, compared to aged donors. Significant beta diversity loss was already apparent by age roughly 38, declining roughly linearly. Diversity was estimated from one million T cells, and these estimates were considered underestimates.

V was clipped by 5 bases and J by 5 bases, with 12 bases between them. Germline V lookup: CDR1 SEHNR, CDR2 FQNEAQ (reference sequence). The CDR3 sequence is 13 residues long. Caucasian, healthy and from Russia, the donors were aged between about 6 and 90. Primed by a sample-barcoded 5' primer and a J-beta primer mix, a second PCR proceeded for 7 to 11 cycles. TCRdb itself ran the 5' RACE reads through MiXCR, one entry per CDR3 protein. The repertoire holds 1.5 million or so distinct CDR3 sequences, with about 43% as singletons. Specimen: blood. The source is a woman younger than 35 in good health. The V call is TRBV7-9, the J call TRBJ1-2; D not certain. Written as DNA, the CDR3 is TGTGCCAGCAGCCCAGCGTCACTGTATGGCTACACCTTC. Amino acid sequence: CASSPASLYGYTF.